The rows below give T cell receptor beta chains drawn from one sample of a study of T cell changes during pregnancy in multiple sclerosis. Produced via immunoSEQ multiplex PCR; TCRdb's table is partial and in-frame only. The sample consists of roughly 110,000 clones, about 90% of them appearing once. Sequenced here: peripheral blood, sampled before pregnancy. The receptors here all came from a female donor with multiple sclerosis, enrolled in a pregnancy study. Each CDR3 is given with its conserved first and last residue. The D gene is left open where the match is weak. Size is stated for part of the rows, as once, few or many counts, or as a class when the clone is expanded.

v_gene	j_gene	abundance	d_gene	CDR3nt	CDR3aa
TRBV19	TRBJ2-6	once	NA	TGTGCCAGTACCCTCGGGTTTGGGGCCAACGTCCTGACTTTC	CASTLGFGANVLTF
TRBV7-2	TRBJ1-1	NA	NA	TGTGCCAGCAGCTTCCATGAAGCTTTCTTT	CASSFHEAFF
TRBV6-5	TRBJ2-3	NA	NA	TGTGCCAGCAGTTACTCCGAGGGCACAGATACGCAGTATTTT	CASSYSEGTDTQYF
TRBV5-1	TRBJ1-4	NA	NA	TGCGCCAGCAGCTTGGAACCGGGGATTAATGAAAAACTGTTTTTT	CASSLEPGINEKLFF
TRBV9	TRBJ2-1	few	NA	TGTGCCAGCAGCGAAGGCAGCGGCAGCTACAATGAGCAGTTCTTC	CASSEGSGSYNEQFF
TRBV11-1	TRBJ2-7	once	NA	TGTGCCAGCAGGAGACGGGACTCATCCTCCTACGAGCAGTACTTC	CASRRRDSSSYEQYF
TRBV18	TRBJ1-3	once	NA	TGTGCCAGCTCACCACAACAGGGCGTTTCTGGAAACACCATATATTTT	CASSPQQGVSGNTIYF
TRBV9	TRBJ2-2	NA	TRBD2	TGTGCCAGCAGCGTAGAATCCCTAGCGGGATACACCGGGGAGCTGTTTTTT	CASSVESLAGYTGELFF
TRBV11-2	TRBJ1-2	NA	TRBD1	TGTGCCAGCAGCATAGGGACAGTCTATGGCTACACCTTC	CASSIGTVYGYTF
TRBV6-4	TRBJ1-2	once	NA	TGTGCCAGCAAGAAGCTTAACTATGGCTACACCTTC	CASKKLNYGYTF
TRBV6-1	TRBJ1-1	NA	TRBD1	TGTGCCAGCAAACAGGGGATGAACACTGAAGCTTTCTTT	CASKQGMNTEAFF
TRBV30	TRBJ2-5	NA	TRBD1	TGTGCCTGGAACAGGGGACAGAGCATTGCGGAGACCCAGTACTTC	CAWNRGQSIAETQYF
TRBV11-2	TRBJ1-2	once	TRBD1	TGTGCCAGCAGCTTACGGGACAGCTATGGCTACACCTTC	CASSLRDSYGYTF
TRBV5-1	TRBJ1-2	NA	NA	TGCGCCAGCAGCCCTGGGGGGGGCGGTGGCTACACCTTC	CASSPGGGGGYTF
TRBV5-6	TRBJ1-2	few	TRBD1	TGTGCCAGCAACACGGACAGGGTACCATATGGCTACACCTTC	CASNTDRVPYGYTF
TRBV18	TRBJ2-3	NA	NA	TGTGCCAGCTCACCATACCAGGGCGAACTTGGCACAGATACGCAGTATTTT	CASSPYQGELGTDTQYF
TRBV27	TRBJ1-1	once	TRBD1	TGTGCCAGCAGTAGACAGGGGGCCCCTGAAGCTTTCTTT	CASSRQGAPEAFF
TRBV5-4	TRBJ1-5	NA	NA	TGTGCCAGCAGCTTGGACGGTGGGCCGCCCCAGCATTTT	CASSLDGGPPQHF
TRBV7-5	TRBJ2-3	NA	NA	TGTGCCAGAACCTACTTAGAAGATGGGGGGAGCACAGATACGCAGTATTTT	CARTYLEDGGSTDTQYF
TRBV28	TRBJ1-1	NA	NA	TGTGCCAGCAGTTCCACTCCCTATGAAGCTTTCTTT	CASSSTPYEAFF
TRBV10-3	TRBJ2-7	NA	NA	TGTGCCATCAGTGAGTCGGAGGGTGGGTACGAGCAGTACTTC	CAISESEGGYEQYF
TRBV9	TRBJ1-2	NA	TRBD1	TGTGCCAGCAGCGTAGGGGCCAGGGGGGACGGAAACTATGGCTACACCTTC	CASSVGARGDGNYGYTF
TRBV2	TRBJ2-5	NA	NA	TGTGCCCTAAAGCGGACAGTACAAGAGACCCAGTACTTC	CALKRTVQETQYF
TRBV11-2	TRBJ2-1	NA	TRBD2	TGTGCCAGCAGCTTTAGTAGCGGGATATACAATGAGCAGTTCTTC	CASSFSSGIYNEQFF